A single sample is the source of the 16 T cell receptor beta chains below, sequenced in a study of blood T cell repertoires in COVID-19. Sequenced by immunoSEQ multiplex PCR; TCRdb stores in-frame clones only, minus some. The sample includes more than 150,000 clones, 94% of them seen just once. Sequencing was done on a sample of peripheral blood. The origin of the receptors is a man aged 30 to 45 with COVID-19, enrolled during active disease.

The rearrangement uses TRBV6-5 and TRBJ1-3; a weak D match, TRBD1 (6 bases). This CDR3 spans 15 amino acids. V was clipped by 3 bases and J by 0 bases, with 9 bases between them. CDR1 and CDR2 from the germline V gene are MNHEY and SVGAGI. The CDR3 bases are TGTGCCAGCAGTTATGGGGGCAGCTCTGGAAACACCATATATTTT. This encodes CASSYGGSSGNTIYF.

This clone was seen once. This chain uses TRBV19 with TRBJ2-4; 10 positions match TRBD1. Germline lookup yields CDR1 LNHDA and CDR2 SQIVND (reference sequence). V shed 4 bases and J 2 bases; nucleotides not matched to a gene: 5. The CDR3 consists of 16 residues. CDR3 region: CASSKQGQGTKNIQYF. DNA for the CDR3: TGTGCCAGTAGTAAGCAGGGACAGGGGACCAAAAACATTCAGTACTTC.

The rearrangement uses TRBV30 and TRBJ2-7, with 9 bases fitting TRBD2. Trimming removed 4 bases from V and 5 bases from J; junction bases left unmatched: 18. CDR1 is GTSNPN, CDR2 SVGIG, per germline (reference sequence). The CDR3 consists of 17 residues. The DNA for the CDR3 is TGTGCCTGGACCCCCAGGGGGTTTGCGGGGGGGCCAAACGAGCAGTACTTC. As protein: CAWTPRGFAGGPNEQYF.

J is TRBJ1-2 and V is TRBV6-1; TRBD1 matches at 12 bases. The CDR3 extends over 14 amino acids. V trimming: 1 base; J trimming: 7 bases; junction bases outside the gene matches: 1. Germline loops: CDR1 MNHNS, CDR2 SASEGT. DNA for the CDR3: TGTGCCAGCAGTGAAGGGGACAGGGGGCCTGGCTACACCTTC. This codes for CASSEGDRGPGYTF.

Comment on this clone: The same CDR3 also results from other DNA sequences found in this sample. The chain links TRBV9 to TRBJ2-5, with D possibly being TRBD1 (6 bases). The germline V gene has CDR1 SGDLS and CDR2 YYNGEE. V gave up 0 bases and J gave up 1 base, with 7 bases separating them. This CDR3 is 14 amino acids long. This CDR3 is CASSVGTAQETQYF. The DNA for the CDR3 is TGTGCCAGCAGCGTAGGGACAGCCCAAGAGACCCAGTACTTC.

This chain connects TRBV19 to TRBJ2-7; 7 bases fit TRBD1. This CDR3 is 18 amino acids long. CDR1 and CDR2 (germline): LNHDA, SQIVND (reference sequence). J was trimmed by 1 base and V by 5 bases; bases with no gene match: 17. CDR3 DNA sequence: TGTGCCAGTAGTCCCCCCCCAGACGCGACAGGGAGTTCCTACGAGCAGTACTTC. Amino acid sequence: CASSPPPDATGSSYEQYF. Based on the CDR3 plus reference TRBV19 and TRBJ2-7, the full variable domain is DGGITQSPKYLFRKEGQNVTLSCEQNLNHDAMYWYRQDPGQGLRLIYYSQIVNDFQKGDIAEGYSVSREKKESFPLTVTSAQKNPTAFYLCASSPPPDATGSSYEQYFGPGTRLTVT.

The J gene is TRBJ1-5, the V gene TRBV6-1, with 9 bases matching TRBD1. Trimming removed 0 bases from V and 5 bases from J; junction bases left unmatched: 5. The CDR3 extends over 16 amino acids. CDR1 MNHNS and CDR2 SASEGT come from the germline V gene. The CDR3 spells CASSEAGTGPHQPQHF. CDR3 coding DNA: TGTGCCAGCAGTGAAGCCGGGACAGGGCCTCATCAGCCCCAGCATTTT.

This clone appeared once. The chain carries TRBV12-5 and TRBJ1-1, with D uncertain. Germline V lookup: CDR1 LGHNT, CDR2 FRNRAP. The CDR3 has 17 amino acids. The V end was cut by 0 bases, the J end by 5 bases, with 19 bases between. The CDR3 sequence: CASGLVASGERRTEAFF. The CDR3 DNA reads as TGTGCTAGTGGTTTGGTCGCAAGCGGGGAAAGGAGAACTGAAGCTTTCTTT.

V usage is TRBV7-7 and J usage is TRBJ2-3; D ambiguous. CDR1 and CDR2 (germline): SSHAT, FNYEAQ (reference sequence). V was pared by 3 bases and J by 2 bases, with 9 bases between. The CDR3 has 14 residues. DNA of the CDR3: TGTGCCAGCAGCTTGGGCAGCTACACAGATACGCAGTATTTT. Encoded protein: CASSLGSYTDTQYF.

The gene calls are TRBV6-6 and TRBJ1-1; the match to TRBD1 covers 7 bases. Germline CDR1 and CDR2: MNHNY and SVGAGI (reference sequence). J was trimmed by 5 bases and V by 2 bases; bases with no gene match: 8. This CDR3 has 15 amino acids. CDR3 nucleotide sequence: TGTGCCAGCAGTTACGCCCGACAGGGACCTACTGAAGCTTTCTTT. The encoded protein is CASSYARQGPTEAFF.

The V gene is TRBV7-3, the J gene TRBJ2-3; 11 nucleotides align to TRBD2. The CDR3 consists of 16 residues. Germline CDR1 is SGHTA and CDR2 is FQGTGA. Trimming took 5 bases from V and 0 from J; bases not matched to a gene: 4. CDR3 loop: CASSLRLAGSTDTQYF. CDR3 DNA sequence: TGTGCCAGCAGCCTCAGACTAGCGGGGAGCACAGATACGCAGTATTTT.

The rearrangement uses TRBV9 and TRBJ1-6, with D perhaps TRBD1 (6 bases). This CDR3 has 15 residues. V lost 0 bases and J 10 bases, leaving 14 bases between the germline ends. Germline V gene data show CDR1 as SGDLS and CDR2 as YYNGEE. The CDR3 loop reads CASSVGDILGSPLHF. CDR3 coding DNA: TGTGCCAGCAGCGTAGGGGACATACTGGGATCACCCCTCCACTTT.

In the case of this clone: Mismatch with germline at one junction end may stem from a read error. This chain links TRBV5-4 with TRBJ1-1, with D possibly TRBD1 on 6 matching bases. The germline V gene has CDR1 SGHNT and CDR2 YYREEE (reference sequence). This CDR3 is 13 amino acids long. The CDR3 DNA follows: TGTGCCAGCAACTTGCCAGGGGCGGACGAAGCTTTCTTT. Its translation is CASNLPGADEAFF.

The chain recombines TRBV7-2 with TRBJ1-2; TRBD1 matches 8 bases. The CDR3 is 16 residues long. CDR1 is SGHTA and CDR2 is FQGNSA in the germline V gene. V gave up 5 bases and J gave up 8 bases; unmatched junction bases: 16. For the CDR3, the DNA is TGTGCCAGCAGCCCAGAGCGTGGACAGGGATTACGGGGCTACACCTTC. It encodes CASSPERGQGLRGYTF. The whole variable domain, remainder taken from reference TRBV7-2 and TRBJ1-2, is GAGVSQSPSNKVTEKGKDVELRCDPISGHTALYWYRQSLGQGLEFLIYFQGNSAPDKSGLPSDRFSAERTGGSVSTLTIQRTQQEDSAVYLCASSPERGQGLRGYTFGSGTRLTVV.

The J gene is TRBJ1-2, the V gene TRBV9; 8 bases map to TRBD1. This CDR3 comprises 18 residues. V lost 0 bases to trimming and J lost 0 bases; unmatched junction nucleotides: 10. CDR1 and CDR2 from the germline V gene are SGDLS and YYNGEE. DNA for the CDR3: TGTGCCAGCAGCGTAGGCGACAGGGGATTAAGGGCTAACTATGGCTACACCTTC. Protein sequence: CASSVGDRGLRANYGYTF.

This chain joins TRBV18 and TRBJ2-2, with unresolved D. This CDR3 is 14 amino acids long. Germline-derived CDR1 and CDR2 are KGHSH and LQKENI. Trimming shortened V by 3 bases and J by 3 bases, and 8 bases separated the two germline ends. The CDR3, as DNA: TGTGCCAGCTCACCGCCACGGGACACCGGGGAGCTGTTTTTT. Its protein product is CASSPPRDTGELFF.